Listed below are T cell receptor beta chains from one sample, sequenced in a study of blood T cell repertoires in COVID-19. Measured with immunoSEQ multiplex PCR; TCRdb has only the in-frame clones, and not every one. The data hold some 150,000 clones, with around 83% observed a single time. The source material was peripheral blood. These receptors originate from a man aged 35 to 55 with acute or convalescent COVID-19. The CDR3 runs from the conserved cysteine through the conserved F or W. The D gene is left open where the match is weak. The listing skips clone size in some rows; elsewhere it reads once, few, many or a size class.

CDR3 DNA: TGTGCCAGCAGCGTAGGTTGGCAGGGGGCGAATTCACCCCTCCACTTT
CDR3 protein: CASSVGWQGANSPLHF
V gene: TRBV9
clone size: -
D gene: TRBD1
J gene: TRBJ1-6

CDR3 DNA: TGTGCCAGTAGTCCACGACTAGCGGGGGGGCTAAATGAGCAGTTCTTC
CDR3 protein: CASSPRLAGGLNEQFF
V gene: TRBV19
clone size: -
D gene: TRBD2
J gene: TRBJ2-1

CDR3 DNA: TGTGCCAGCAGCCCCGTAGGGGGCTACAATGAGCAGTTCTTC
CDR3 protein: CASSPVGGYNEQFF
V gene: TRBV27
clone size: -
D gene: -
J gene: TRBJ2-1

CDR3 DNA: TGTGCCAGCAGCCAAGACGACGAGTTGATCCAGGTGGTATATTTT
CDR3 protein: CASSQDDELIQVVYF
V gene: TRBV4-2
clone size: -
D gene: -
J gene: TRBJ1-3

CDR3 DNA: TGCGCCAGCAGCCGGGACAGAGAGAATTCACCCCTCCACTTT
CDR3 protein: CASSRDRENSPLHF
V gene: TRBV5-1
clone size: -
D gene: TRBD1
J gene: TRBJ1-6

CDR3 DNA: TGTGCCAGCAGCGTAGGGGCTAAGGAGACCCAGTACTTC
CDR3 protein: CASSVGAKETQYF
V gene: TRBV7-9
clone size: -
D gene: -
J gene: TRBJ2-5

CDR3 DNA: TGTGCCAGTAGTATGGCCAGGACTGAAGCTTTCTTT
CDR3 protein: CASSMARTEAFF
V gene: TRBV19
clone size: -
D gene: -
J gene: TRBJ1-1

CDR3 DNA: TGTGCCAGCAGTTCCCCGGGGGAACCAAGGGGTGAAAAACTGTTTTTT
CDR3 protein: CASSSPGEPRGEKLFF
V gene: TRBV28
clone size: -
D gene: -
J gene: TRBJ1-4

CDR3 DNA: TGTGCCAGCAGCTTACTTGGCATGAACACTGAAGCTTTCTTT
CDR3 protein: CASSLLGMNTEAFF
V gene: TRBV7-3
clone size: -
D gene: -
J gene: TRBJ1-1

CDR3 DNA: TGTGCCAGTAGTACCCGGGACAGACCCTATGGCTACACCTTC
CDR3 protein: CASSTRDRPYGYTF
V gene: TRBV19
clone size: -
D gene: TRBD1
J gene: TRBJ1-2

CDR3 DNA: TGTGCCAGTAGTCCGTACAGGGGGGCGTACGAGCAGTACTTC
CDR3 protein: CASSPYRGAYEQYF
V gene: TRBV19
clone size: once
D gene: TRBD1
J gene: TRBJ2-7

CDR3 DNA: TGTGCCACGGGACAGGGGACGAATGGCAATCAGCCCCAGCATTTT
CDR3 protein: CATGQGTNGNQPQHF
V gene: TRBV6-5
clone size: -
D gene: TRBD1
J gene: TRBJ1-5

CDR3 DNA: TGTGCCAGCAGTACGACAGGGGCGCTCTCAGGAAACACCATATATTTT
CDR3 protein: CASSTTGALSGNTIYF
V gene: TRBV27
clone size: -
D gene: TRBD1
J gene: TRBJ1-3

CDR3 DNA: TGTGCCAGCAGCTTATCAGGGGGCACCGGGGAGCTGTTTTTT
CDR3 protein: CASSLSGGTGELFF
V gene: TRBV5-5
clone size: -
D gene: TRBD1
J gene: TRBJ2-2

CDR3 DNA: TGTGCCAGCAGTAACGGGGGGAGCAATCAGCCCCAGCATTTT
CDR3 protein: CASSNGGSNQPQHF
V gene: TRBV6-5
clone size: -
D gene: -
J gene: TRBJ1-5

CDR3 DNA: TGTGCCACCTATAGTCGGACAGTGAACACTGAAGCTTTCTTT
CDR3 protein: CATYSRTVNTEAFF
V gene: TRBV6-5
clone size: few
D gene: -
J gene: TRBJ1-1

CDR3 DNA: TGTGCCAGCAGCTTAGGTGACAGGGTCACTAATGAAAAACTGTTTTTT
CDR3 protein: CASSLGDRVTNEKLFF
V gene: TRBV11-2
clone size: -
D gene: TRBD1
J gene: TRBJ1-4

CDR3 DNA: TGCAGTGCTAGTCCCCTGGCGGGGGCCTCTGGAAACACCATATATTTT
CDR3 protein: CSASPLAGASGNTIYF
V gene: TRBV20-1
clone size: -
D gene: -
J gene: TRBJ1-3

CDR3 DNA: TGTGCCAGCAGCAATCAGGGGGGCGAGCAGTACTTC
CDR3 protein: CASSNQGGEQYF
V gene: TRBV7-3
clone size: -
D gene: -
J gene: TRBJ2-7

CDR3 DNA: TGTGCCAGCAGCCGGGGCAGGGCGGACACTGAAGCTTTCTTT
CDR3 protein: CASSRGRADTEAFF
V gene: TRBV3-1/TRBV3-2
clone size: -
D gene: -
J gene: TRBJ1-1

CDR3 DNA: TGTGCCAGTAGTACAGCTGGGACAGGGGGGAATGAGCAGTTCTTC
CDR3 protein: CASSTAGTGGNEQFF
V gene: TRBV19
clone size: -
D gene: TRBD1
J gene: TRBJ2-1